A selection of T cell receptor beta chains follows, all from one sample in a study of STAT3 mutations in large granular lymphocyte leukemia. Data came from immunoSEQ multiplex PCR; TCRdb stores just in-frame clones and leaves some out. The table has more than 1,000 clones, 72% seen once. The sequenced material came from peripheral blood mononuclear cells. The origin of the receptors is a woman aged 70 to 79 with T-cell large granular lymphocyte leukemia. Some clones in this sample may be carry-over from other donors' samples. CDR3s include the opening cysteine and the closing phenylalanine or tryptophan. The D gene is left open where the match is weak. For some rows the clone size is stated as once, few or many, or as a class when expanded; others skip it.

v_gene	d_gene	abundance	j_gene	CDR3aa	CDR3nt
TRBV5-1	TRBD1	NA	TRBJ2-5	CASSPGQGGRETQYF	TGCGCCAGCAGCCCCGGACAGGGTGGACGAGAGACCCAGTACTTC
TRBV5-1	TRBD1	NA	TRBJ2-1	CASRRDSSYNEQFF	TGCGCCAGCAGAAGGGACAGCTCCTACAATGAGCAGTTCTTC
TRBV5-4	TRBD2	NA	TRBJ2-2	CASSRATSGGSGTGELFF	TGTGCCAGCAGCCGGGCGACTAGCGGGGGCTCGGGCACCGGGGAGCTGTTTTTT
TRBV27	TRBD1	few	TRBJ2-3	CASRGSGTGSTDTQYF	TGTGCCAGCAGGGGATCCGGGACAGGGAGCACAGATACGCAGTATTTT
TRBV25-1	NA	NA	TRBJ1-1	CASSRGHSNTEAFF	TGTGCCAGCAGTCGAGGGCACTCGAACACTGAAGCTTTCTTT
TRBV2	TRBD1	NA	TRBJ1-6	CASSWDRDSPLHF	TGTGCCAGCAGTTGGGACAGGGACTCGCCCCTCCACTTT
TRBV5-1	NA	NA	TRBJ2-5	CASSLGGPMQETQYF	TGCGCCAGCAGCTTGGGGGGGCCGATGCAAGAGACCCAGTACTTC
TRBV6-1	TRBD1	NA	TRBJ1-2	CASSETTGGADGYTF	TGTGCCAGCAGTGAAACTACAGGGGGCGCCGATGGCTACACCTTC
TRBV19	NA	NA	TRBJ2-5	CASSGGLAFETQYF	TGTGCCAGTAGTGGGGGGCTAGCCTTCGAGACCCAGTACTTC
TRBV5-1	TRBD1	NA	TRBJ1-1	CASSRQGDTEAFF	TGCGCCAGCAGCCGACAGGGGGACACTGAAGCTTTCTTT
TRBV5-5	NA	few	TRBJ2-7	CASSSQDGWDSYEQYF	TGTGCCAGCAGCTCACAGGACGGCTGGGATTCCTACGAGCAGTACTTC
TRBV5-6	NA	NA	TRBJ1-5	CASSLRQYSNQPQHF	TGTGCCAGCAGCTTGCGCCAGTATAGCAATCAGCCCCAGCATTTT
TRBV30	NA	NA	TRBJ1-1	CAWSILNTEAFF	TGTGCCTGGAGTATCCTGAACACTGAAGCTTTCTTT
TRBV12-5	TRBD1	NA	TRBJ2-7	CASGLSLGTGVYEQYF	TGTGCTAGTGGTTTGAGCCTCGGGACAGGGGTCTACGAGCAGTACTTC
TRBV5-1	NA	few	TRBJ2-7	CASSLDGTYEQYF	TGCGCCAGCAGCTTGGATGGGACCTACGAGCAGTACTTC
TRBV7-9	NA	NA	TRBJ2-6	CASSRFRGANVLTF	TGTGCCAGCAGCCGGTTCAGGGGGGCCAACGTCCTGACTTTC
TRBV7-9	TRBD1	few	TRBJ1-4	CASSFAGQIHEKLFF	TGTGCCAGCAGCTTTGCGGGACAGATACATGAAAAACTGTTTTTT
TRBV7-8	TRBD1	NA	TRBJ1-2	CASRPQTGGNYGYTF	TGTGCCAGCAGACCTCAAACAGGGGGTAACTATGGCTACACCTTC
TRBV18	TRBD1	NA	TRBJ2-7	CASSLRGQGTREQYF	TGTGCCAGCTCATTACGGGGACAGGGGACGAGGGAGCAGTACTTC
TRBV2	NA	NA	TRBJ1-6	CASSEARTDNSPLHF	TGTGCCAGCAGTGAAGCGCGGACAGATAATTCACCCCTCCACTTT
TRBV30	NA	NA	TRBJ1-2	CAHGRAAPYGYTF	TGTGCCCACGGCCGAGCAGCCCCCTATGGCTACACCTTC
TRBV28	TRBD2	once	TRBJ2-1	CASTLAGGPNNEQFF	TGTGCCAGTACCCTAGCGGGGGGGCCCAACAATGAGCAGTTCTTC
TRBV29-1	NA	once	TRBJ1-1	CSAEPGDEAFF	TGCAGCGCCGAACCAGGGGATGAAGCTTTCTTT
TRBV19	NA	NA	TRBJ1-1	CASSRGWENTEAFF	TGTGCCAGTAGTAGGGGGTGGGAGAACACTGAAGCTTTCTTT
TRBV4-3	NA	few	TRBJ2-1	CASSQLPWLMLSSYNEQFF	TGCGCCAGCAGCCAATTGCCCTGGCTGATGCTGAGCTCCTACAATGAGCAGTTCTTC